Listed here is a single TCR beta chain. Its antigen is as yet unknown. Only in-frame clones appear in the TCRdb table, and some are missing; sequencing was by immunoSEQ multiplex PCR. The data show almost 100,000 clones, with roughly 89% seen just once and roughly 2.8% held by the top ten. There was relapse after autologous stem cell transplantation in every patient, and there was variation in brentuximab vedotin exposure. Complete response, partial response or progressive disease was each patient's best response. Trimming removed 6 bases from V and 4 bases from J; junction bases left unmatched: 2. Germline V gene sequence: CDR1 MNHNS, CDR2 SASEGT. The CDR3 runs 12 residues. The data were taken from a study of PD-1 blockade in classical Hodgkin lymphoma. Notes on the study in general: The CD4+ diversity rise by C4D1 was clearest in complete responders. Patients with an early start, nivolumab under 1 year after ASCT, were excluded. Reported baseline diversity: healthy donors highest, relapsed/refractory patients lowest.

The chain employs TRBV6-1 and TRBJ2-7, with 8 bases lining up with TRBD1. This specimen was peripheral blood mononuclear cells (PBMCs), taken at baseline. The TCR was taken from a human donor with classical Hodgkin lymphoma. In nucleotides, the CDR3 is TGTGCCAGCAGCGGACAGGGTTACGAGCAGTACTTC. This translates into CASSGQGYEQYF.